The 26 T cell receptor beta chains listed next were all sequenced from one sample in a study of blood T cell repertoires in COVID-19. The protocol was immunoSEQ multiplex PCR, while the TCRdb copy is restricted to in-frame clones and leaves out a portion. The sample shows 200,000 to 250,000 clones, 80% of them seen only once. The sample consisted of peripheral blood. Receptors originate from a woman aged 70-85 years with acute or convalescent COVID-19.

The rearrangement uses TRBV29-1 and TRBJ1-1; 9 bases align to TRBD1. V lost 8 bases to trimming and J lost 1 base; unmatched junction nucleotides: 5. Per the germline V gene, CDR1 is SQVTM and CDR2 is ANQGSEA. The CDR3 has 13 amino acids. The CDR3 DNA reads as TGCAGCAGTCGACAGGGGGGGAACACTGAAGCTTTCTTT. This sequence encodes CSSRQGGNTEAFF.

This sequence joins TRBV9 and TRBJ2-7, with TRBD1 matching 9 bases. Germline lookup yields CDR1 SGDLS and CDR2 YYNGEE. V lost 4 bases and J lost 3; bases outside the gene matches: 8. CDR3 length: 15 residues. CDR3 DNA sequence: TGTGCCAGCAGCCAGGGACAGGGCCCTTTCTACGAGCAGTACTTC. It codes for CASSQGQGPFYEQYF.

This clone was recorded only once. The chain employs TRBV7-9 and TRBJ1-4, with 10 positions matching TRBD1. Germline V CDR1 and CDR2: SEHNR, FQNEAQ (reference sequence). This CDR3 spans 18 amino acids. V lost 2 bases, J lost 8 bases, and 14 bases stayed unmatched. CDR3 in DNA: TGTGCCAGCAGCTTACCAAAGTGGAAGGGACAGGGGAACGAAAAACTGTTTTTT. Translating gives CASSLPKWKGQGNEKLFF.

The chain links TRBV27 to TRBJ2-7, with TRBD2 matching 10 bases. V was pared by 10 bases and J by 0 bases, with 6 bases of the junction left unmatched. Germline V CDR1 and CDR2: MNHEY, SMNVEV (reference sequence). This CDR3 has 14 residues. CDR3 nucleotide sequence: TGTGCCACCTCGCGACTAGCGGGCTCCTACGAGCAGTACTTC. Translating it yields CATSRLAGSYEQYF.

The chain is built from TRBV25-1 and TRBJ1-3; D is perhaps TRBD1 (6 bases). This CDR3 spans 15 amino acids. V lost 4 bases and J 3 bases, leaving 13 bases between the germline ends. CDR1 MGHDK and CDR2 SYGVNS come from the germline V gene. CDR3 sequence: CASSASGALGNTIYF. CDR3 sequence (DNA): TGTGCCAGCAGTGCCTCAGGGGCGCTTGGAAACACCATATATTTT. The full variable domain, completed using reference TRBV25-1 and TRBJ1-3, is EADIYQTPRYLVIGTGKKITLECSQTMGHDKMYWYQQDPGMELHLIHYSYGVNSTEKGDLSSESTVSRIRTEHFPLTLESARPSHTSQYLCASSASGALGNTIYFGEGSWLTVV.

This clone is a singleton in its sample. The chain is built from TRBV6-5 and TRBJ1-6; D is perhaps TRBD1 (5 bases). V lost 6 bases and J 10 bases, leaving 10 bases between the germline ends. The CDR3 spans 12 residues. Germline assignment: CDR1 MNHEY and CDR2 SVGAGI. CDR3 region: CASRAGRSPLHF. For the CDR3, the DNA is TGTGCCAGCAGGGCAGGGCGATCACCCCTCCACTTT.

This clone was found a few times. This chain connects TRBV6-2 or TRBV6-3 to TRBJ2-7; 8 bases match TRBD1. The germline CDR1 and CDR2 sequences are MNHEY and SVGEGT. The CDR3 is made up of 16 amino acids. V shed 2 bases, J shed 3 bases, and the junction held 9 bases outside the gene matches. The CDR3 bases are TGTGCCAGCAGTTACCAAATGGGACAGGTTTACTACGAGCAGTACTTC. Its protein product is CASSYQMGQVYYEQYF.

The chain couples TRBV3-1 (or the pseudogene TRBV3-2) to TRBJ2-7, with TRBD1 as a possible D gene (6 bases). CDR1 and CDR2 (germline): LGHDT, YNNKEL (reference sequence). This CDR3 has 14 residues. The V end lost 1 base, the J end lost 2 bases, and 9 bases lay between the germline ends. CDR3: CASSQGTVAYEQYF. CDR3 sequence (DNA): TGTGCCAGCAGCCAAGGGACAGTAGCCTACGAGCAGTACTTC.

The chain combines TRBV6-5 with TRBJ2-3; D might be TRBD2 (5 bases). The CDR3 covers 15 residues. V was clipped by 6 bases and J by 3 bases, with 16 bases between them. The germline V gene has CDR1 MNHEY and CDR2 SVGAGI. CDR3 amino acids: CASSDTPGGTDTQYF. CDR3 sequence (DNA): TGTGCCAGCAGCGATACACCCGGCGGGACAGATACGCAGTATTTT.

The J gene is TRBJ1-2, the V gene TRBV5-6, with TRBD1 identical over 12 bases. The CDR3 contains 15 residues. CDR1 and CDR2 from the germline V gene are SGHDT and YYEEEE. J lost 2 bases, V lost 4 bases, and 3 bases had no gene match. CDR3 coding DNA: TGTGCCAGCAGCCGGGGACAGGGGGCGAACTATGGCTACACCTTC. Protein: CASSRGQGANYGYTF.

This chain connects TRBV10-2 to TRBJ2-3, with TRBD2 matching 14 bases. J lost 1 base, V lost 10 bases, and 10 bases had no gene match. Germline values: CDR1 WSHSY, CDR2 SAAADI. This CDR3 contains 17 residues. CDR3 bases: TGCGCCACCGAGACTAGCGGGGGGGCCGCTGGCACAGATACGCAGTATTTT. It encodes CATETSGGAAGTDTQYF.

The J gene is TRBJ1-2, the V gene TRBV5-6, with a possible D match to TRBD1 (5 bases). CDR1 and CDR2 (germline): SGHDT, YYEEEE. The CDR3 has 14 residues. V dropped 7 bases and J dropped 4 bases, with 17 bases sitting between them. The CDR3 reads CASALGGSFYGYTF. CDR3 DNA sequence: TGTGCCAGCGCCCTGGGGGGGTCCTTCTATGGCTACACCTTC.

V and J are TRBV19 and TRBJ1-5, with D possibly being TRBD1 (6 bases). Germline CDR1 reads LNHDA; CDR2 reads SQIVND (reference sequence). The CDR3 loop spans 16 amino acids. V was clipped by 8 bases and J by 2 bases, with 19 bases between them. The CDR3 DNA reads TGTGCCAGTCAACAGGGAGGGGCGGCGGGCAATCAGCCCCAGCATTTT. Its protein is CASQQGGAAGNQPQHF.

The CDR3 DNA is TGCGCCAGCAGCTACCGAACAGGGGATCCTTCACCCCTCCACTTT. The encoded protein is CASSYRTGDPSPLHF. The chain is built from TRBV5-1 and TRBJ1-6, with 7 bases that match TRBD1. This CDR3 comprises 15 residues. V lost 3 bases, J lost 9 bases, and 9 bases stayed unmatched. Germline lookup yields CDR1 SGHRS and CDR2 YFSETQ.

The chain has TRBV3-1 (or the pseudogene TRBV3-2) and TRBJ2-7; TRBD2 matches 9 bases. The CDR3 sequence is 17 residues long. J was trimmed by 5 bases and V by 1 base; bases with no gene match: 12. Germline-derived CDR1 and CDR2 are LGHDT and YNNKEL (reference sequence). CDR3 DNA sequence: TGTGCCAGCAGCCAAGGCTATGGTCTGCGGGGGGGCGACGAGCAGTACTTC. Protein sequence: CASSQGYGLRGGDEQYF.

The CDR3 nucleotides read TGTGCCAGCAGCTTAGGGGCGCATAGCTCCTACAATGAGCAGTTCTTC. Its protein is CASSLGAHSSYNEQFF. The rearrangement links TRBV7-2 to TRBJ2-1; D unresolved. Germline V lookup: CDR1 SGHTA, CDR2 FQGNSA. The CDR3 is 16 residues long. V was trimmed by 1 base and J by 0 bases, leaving 10 bases between them.

The rearrangement uses TRBV6-5 and TRBJ2-3, with a tentative D call TRBD1 (5 bases). V lost 6 bases, J lost 0 bases, and 13 bases lay in between. Germline V CDR1 and CDR2: MNHEY, SVGAGI. This CDR3 is built from 15 residues. CDR3 region: CASSLTGPSTDTQYF. In DNA form, the CDR3 reads TGTGCCAGCAGCCTCACAGGACCTAGCACAGATACGCAGTATTTT.

This clone was found once. The V gene is TRBV5-6, the J gene TRBJ2-1; D is uncertain. The V gene's germline CDR1 is SGHDT and CDR2 YYEEEE. This CDR3 is 14 amino acids long. V lost 1 base and J lost 3, with 8 bases in between. The CDR3 is CASSLSFSYNEQFF. In DNA, the CDR3 is TGTGCCAGCAGCTTGTCATTCAGCTACAATGAGCAGTTCTTC.

The V and J genes are TRBV7-6 and TRBJ2-7, with 7 bases that match TRBD2. Germline CDR1 and CDR2: SGHVS and FNYEAQ. The junction had 7 bases not matched to a gene; V was cut back by 5 bases and J by 3 bases. The CDR3 runs to 14 residues. CDR3 in amino acids: CASSPGLNNYEQYF. CDR3 coding DNA: TGTGCCAGCAGCCCGGGACTAAACAACTACGAGCAGTACTTC.

The rearrangement links TRBV5-1 to TRBJ1-4; TRBD1 matches 7 bases. With 4 bases clipped from V and 5 bases from J, the junction kept 11 bases outside the gene matches. Germline V CDR1 and CDR2: SGHRS, YFSETQ. This CDR3 region has 16 residues. This chain's CDR3 is CASSPNGGGQNEKLFF. DNA of the CDR3: TGCGCCAGCAGCCCAAATGGAGGGGGCCAAAATGAAAAACTGTTTTTT. Full variable domain (rest looked up from reference TRBV5-1 and TRBJ1-4): KAGVTQTPRYLIKTRGQQVTLSCSPISGHRSVSWYQQTPGQGLQFLFEYFSETQRNKGNFPGRFSGRQFSNSRSEMNVSTLELGDSALYLCASSPNGGGQNEKLFFGSGTQLSVL.

The rearrangement uses TRBV7-7 and TRBJ2-3, with 11 bases that match TRBD2. CDR1 and CDR2 (germline): SSHAT, FNYEAQ (reference sequence). The V segment lost 1 base and the J segment 2 bases; nucleotides outside the gene matches: 11. This CDR3 spans 19 amino acids. The chain's CDR3 is CASSLGSGGAIKPTDTQYF. For the CDR3, the DNA is TGTGCCAGCAGCTTAGGTAGCGGGGGGGCCATCAAGCCCACAGATACGCAGTATTTT.

In its sample, this clone was seen a few times. The V and J genes are TRBV7-9 and TRBJ2-5; a weak D match, TRBD2 (6 bases). CDR1 is SEHNR and CDR2 is FQNEAQ in the germline V gene (reference sequence). V shed 5 bases and J shed 5 bases, with 15 bases lying between them. The CDR3 is 14 residues long. CDR3 sequence: CASSLRDSGETQYF. The CDR3 DNA reads TGTGCCAGCAGCCTCCGGGACTCAGGGGAGACCCAGTACTTC. The whole variable domain, remainder taken from reference TRBV7-9 and TRBJ2-5, is DTGVSQNPRHKITKRGQNVTFRCDPISEHNRLYWYRQTLGQGPEFLTYFQNEAQLEKSRLLSDRFSAERPKGSFSTLEIQRTEQGDSAMYLCASSLRDSGETQYFGPGTRLLVL.

This clone was observed many times. The chain has TRBV24-1 and TRBJ2-3, with TRBD2 identical over 12 bases. The CDR3 totals 16 residues. Trimming took 2 bases from V and 1 from J; bases not matched to a gene: 0. Germline CDR1 reads KGHDR; CDR2 reads SFDVKD. The CDR3 sequence: CATSDWTSGGTDTQYF. CDR3 in DNA: TGTGCCACCAGTGATTGGACTAGCGGGGGCACAGATACGCAGTATTTT.

In its sample, this clone was seen a few times. The V gene is TRBV27, the J gene TRBJ2-2; no clear D. The V gene's germline CDR1 is MNHEY and CDR2 SMNVEV (reference sequence). The CDR3 totals 14 residues. Trimming took off 3 bases at V and 2 bases at J, with 7 bases between the two ends. The CDR3 loop reads CASSFLTNTGELFF. Here the CDR3 DNA reads TGTGCCAGCAGTTTTTTAACTAACACCGGGGAGCTGTTTTTT.

The chain uses TRBV30 and TRBJ1-3, with 7 bases that match TRBD1. CDR3 length: 15 residues. V shed 4 bases and J 0 bases; nucleotides not matched to a gene: 6. Germline loops: CDR1 GTSNPN, CDR2 SVGIG (reference sequence). CDR3 sequence: CAWKSGTVSGNTIYF. The CDR3 DNA follows: TGTGCCTGGAAATCCGGGACAGTCTCTGGAAACACCATATATTTT. The variable domain in full, completed from reference TRBV30 and TRBJ1-3, reads SQTIHQWPATLVQPVGSPLSLECTVEGTSNPNLYWYRQAAGRGLQLLFYSVGIGQISSEVPQNLSASRPQDRQFILSSKKLLLSDSGFYLCAWKSGTVSGNTIYFGEGSWLTVV.

This clone was counted only a few times. The J gene is TRBJ1-2, the V gene TRBV6-5; D ambiguous. The CDR3 is made up of 14 amino acids. Germline assignment: CDR1 MNHEY and CDR2 SVGAGI. Between the trimmed V and J ends, which lost 2 bases and 7 bases, there was a span of 14 bases. The CDR3 DNA is TGTGCCAGCAGTTACCAAGCCCTCAGCGCTGGCTACACCTTC. This encodes CASSYQALSAGYTF.